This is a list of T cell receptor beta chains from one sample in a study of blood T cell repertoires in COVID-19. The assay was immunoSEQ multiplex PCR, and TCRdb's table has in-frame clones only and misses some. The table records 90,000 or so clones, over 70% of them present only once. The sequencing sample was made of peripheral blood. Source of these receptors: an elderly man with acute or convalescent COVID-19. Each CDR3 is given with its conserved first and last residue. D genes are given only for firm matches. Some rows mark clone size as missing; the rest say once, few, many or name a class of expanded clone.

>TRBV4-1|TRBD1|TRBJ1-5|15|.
TGCGCCAGCAGCCACGCCGGGACAGTCAATCAGCCCCAGCATTTT
CASSHAGTVNQPQHF
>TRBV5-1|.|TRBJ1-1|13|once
TGCGCCAGCAGAATCGGGGAAAACACTGAAGCTTTCTTT
CASRIGENTEAFF
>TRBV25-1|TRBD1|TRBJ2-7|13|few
TGTGCCAGCACCGGGACAGGGGCCGTCGAGCAGTACTTC
CASTGTGAVEQYF
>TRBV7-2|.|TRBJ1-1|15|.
TGTGCCAGCAGCCCACATCAGGGAATGAACACTGAAGCTTTCTTT
CASSPHQGMNTEAFF
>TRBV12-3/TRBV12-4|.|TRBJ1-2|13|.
TGTGCCAGCAGTTCGACAGTTAACTATGGCTACACCTTC
CASSSTVNYGYTF
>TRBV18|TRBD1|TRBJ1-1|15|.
TGTGCCAGCTCACCTCGGACAGGGGAAGAGACTGAAGCTTTCTTT
CASSPRTGEETEAFF
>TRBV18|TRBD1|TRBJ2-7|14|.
TGTGCCAGCTCAAGTCAGGGACAGCGGTACGAGCAGTACTTC
CASSSQGQRYEQYF
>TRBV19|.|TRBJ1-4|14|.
TGTGCCAGTAGTAAGGGCGGACTAGGAGAAAAACTGTTTTTT
CASSKGGLGEKLFF
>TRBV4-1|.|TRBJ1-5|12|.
TGCGCCAGCAGCTCATCGGGACAGCCCCAGCATTTT
CASSSSGQPQHF
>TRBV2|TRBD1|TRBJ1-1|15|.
TGTGCCAGCAGGGGGGCAGGGGGCACCAACACTGAAGCTTTCTTT
CASRGAGGTNTEAFF
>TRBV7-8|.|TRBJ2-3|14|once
TGTGCCAGCAGCTTGACAGCGAACACAGATACGCAGTATTTT
CASSLTANTDTQYF
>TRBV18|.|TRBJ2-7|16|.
TGTGCCAGCTCACTGGGGGAGGGACCAGGGGTCTACGAGCAGTACTTC
CASSLGEGPGVYEQYF
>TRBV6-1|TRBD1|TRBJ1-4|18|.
TGTGCCAGCAGTGAAGCAGATTCCGGGACAGGGATTAATGAAAAACTGTTTTTT
CASSEADSGTGINEKLFF
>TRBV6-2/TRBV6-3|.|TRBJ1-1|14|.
TGTGCCAGCAGTTACGTTGCGAGGAACACTGAAGCTTTCTTT
CASSYVARNTEAFF
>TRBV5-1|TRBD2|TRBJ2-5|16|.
TGCGCCAGCAGCAGCGGACTAGCGGGAGGGGAAGAGACCCAGTACTTC
CASSSGLAGGEETQYF
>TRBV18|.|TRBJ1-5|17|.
TGTGCCAGCTCACGGTCAGGATTCACAGGGACGGGTCAGCCCCAGCATTTT
CASSRSGFTGTGQPQHF
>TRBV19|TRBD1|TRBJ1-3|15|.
TGTGCCAGTAGTGCCGACAGGGTTGGCGGAAACACCATATATTTT
CASSADRVGGNTIYF
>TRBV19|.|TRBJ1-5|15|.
TGTGCCAGTGCTGACAGTGATTATAGCAATCAGCCCCAGCATTTT
CASADSDYSNQPQHF
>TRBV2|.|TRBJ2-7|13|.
TGTGCCAGCAGTGGAGGACATCCCTACGAGCAGTACTTC
CASSGGHPYEQYF
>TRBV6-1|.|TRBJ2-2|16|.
TGTGCCAGCAGTGAATGGAGCGGGCACTTATCCGGGGAGCTGTTTTTT
CASSEWSGHLSGELFF
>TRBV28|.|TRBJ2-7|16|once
TGTGCCAGCAGTTCACAACAGGCGCAGCAGGTTCCCGAGCAGTACTTC
CASSSQQAQQVPEQYF
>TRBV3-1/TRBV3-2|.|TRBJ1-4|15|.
TGTGCCAGCAGCCAAGTACAGGCGACTAATGAAAAACTGTTTTTT
CASSQVQATNEKLFF
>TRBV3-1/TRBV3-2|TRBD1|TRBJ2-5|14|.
TGTGCCAGCAGTCTACCTCAGGGGGCTGAGACCCAGTACTTC
CASSLPQGAETQYF
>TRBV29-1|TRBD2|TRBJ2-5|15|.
TGCAGCGTCTTGGGGGTAGCGGGCCTCCAAGAGACCCAGTACTTC
CSVLGVAGLQETQYF
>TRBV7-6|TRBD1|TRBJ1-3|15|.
TGTGCCAGCAGCTTAGAAACAGGGGAAGGAAACACCATATATTTT
CASSLETGEGNTIYF
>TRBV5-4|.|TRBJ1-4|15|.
TGTGCCAGCAGCTTGGCAGGGGCCGGTAATGAAAAACTGTTTTTT
CASSLAGAGNEKLFF
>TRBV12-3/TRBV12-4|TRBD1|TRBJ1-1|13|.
TGTGCCAGCAGTCCTGGACAGGGGTTTGAAGCTTTCTTT
CASSPGQGFEAFF
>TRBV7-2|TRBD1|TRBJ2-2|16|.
TGTGCCAGCAGCGCCCGGACAGGGGGCGGAACCGGGGAGCTGTTTTTT
CASSARTGGGTGELFF
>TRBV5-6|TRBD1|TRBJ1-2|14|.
TGTGCCAGCAGCTGGGGACAGCCACTTCCTGGCTACACCTTC
CASSWGQPLPGYTF
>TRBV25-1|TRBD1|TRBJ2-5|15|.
TGTGCCAGCCATTCATTGGACAGGGCTGGGGAGACCCAGTACTTC
CASHSLDRAGETQYF
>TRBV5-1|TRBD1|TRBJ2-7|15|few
TGCGCCAGCAGCTTGGATGGACAGGGAGCCTACGAGCAGTACTTC
CASSLDGQGAYEQYF
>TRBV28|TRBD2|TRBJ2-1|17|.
TGTGCCAGCAGTTTTCGGCTTCTAGCGGTGTCCTACAATGAGCAGTTCTTC
CASSFRLLAVSYNEQFF
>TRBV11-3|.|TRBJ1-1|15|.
TGTGCCAGCAGTCTCGACGGGTTTGGGAACACTGAAGCTTTCTTT
CASSLDGFGNTEAFF
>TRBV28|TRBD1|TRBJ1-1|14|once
TGTGCCAGCAGTAGACGGGACAGTTTGTTTGAAGCTTTCTTT
CASSRRDSLFEAFF
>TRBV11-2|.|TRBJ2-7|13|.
TGTGCCAGCACCGAGACAGAGGCCTACGAGCAGTACTTC
CASTETEAYEQYF
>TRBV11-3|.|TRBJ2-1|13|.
TGTGCCAGCGCCAGGGGCGATAGCCATGAGCAGTTCTTC
CASARGDSHEQFF
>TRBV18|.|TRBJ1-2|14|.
TGTGCCAGCTCTGCCGGGACAAATTCGTATGGCTACACCTTC
CASSAGTNSYGYTF
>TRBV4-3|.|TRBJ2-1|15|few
TGCGCCAGCAGCCAAGAAGGCGGGGACTACAATGAGCAGTTCTTC
CASSQEGGDYNEQFF
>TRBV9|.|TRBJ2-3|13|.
TGTGCCAGCAGCCCTGGGACAACAGATACGCAGTATTTT
CASSPGTTDTQYF
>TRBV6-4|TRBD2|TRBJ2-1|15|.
TGTGCCAGCAGTGACGAGGGCGGGAGGGCCGGTGAGCAGTTCTTC
CASSDEGGRAGEQFF
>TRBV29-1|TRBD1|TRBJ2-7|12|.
TGCAGCGTTGGCGGACAGGGCTACGAGCAGTACTTC
CSVGGQGYEQYF
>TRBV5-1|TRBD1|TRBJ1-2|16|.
TGCGCCAGCAGCATTGGACAGGCTCTAATTAACTATGGCTACACCTTC
CASSIGQALINYGYTF
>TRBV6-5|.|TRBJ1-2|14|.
TGTGCCAGCAGTCCCCAACTCATAGGAGAAGGCTACACCTTC
CASSPQLIGEGYTF
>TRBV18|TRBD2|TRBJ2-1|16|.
TGTGCCAGCTCACCGCAGGGACTAGCGGGAGGCAATGAGCAGTTCTTC
CASSPQGLAGGNEQFF
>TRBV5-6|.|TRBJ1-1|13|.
TGTGCCAGCAGCTTGGAATCTAGGGCGGGAGCTTTCTTT
CASSLESRAGAFF
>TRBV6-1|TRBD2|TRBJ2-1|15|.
TGTGCCAGCAGTGATTCTAGCGGGAGGGCTAGAGAGCAGTTCTTC
CASSDSSGRAREQFF
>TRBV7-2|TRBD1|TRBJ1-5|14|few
TGTGCCAGCAGCTTAGGACAGGGGGCTCAGCCCCAGCATTTT
CASSLGQGAQPQHF
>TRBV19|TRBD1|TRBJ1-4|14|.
TGTGCCAGTAGAGGGGACAGGGGTAATGAAAAACTGTTTTTT
CASRGDRGNEKLFF